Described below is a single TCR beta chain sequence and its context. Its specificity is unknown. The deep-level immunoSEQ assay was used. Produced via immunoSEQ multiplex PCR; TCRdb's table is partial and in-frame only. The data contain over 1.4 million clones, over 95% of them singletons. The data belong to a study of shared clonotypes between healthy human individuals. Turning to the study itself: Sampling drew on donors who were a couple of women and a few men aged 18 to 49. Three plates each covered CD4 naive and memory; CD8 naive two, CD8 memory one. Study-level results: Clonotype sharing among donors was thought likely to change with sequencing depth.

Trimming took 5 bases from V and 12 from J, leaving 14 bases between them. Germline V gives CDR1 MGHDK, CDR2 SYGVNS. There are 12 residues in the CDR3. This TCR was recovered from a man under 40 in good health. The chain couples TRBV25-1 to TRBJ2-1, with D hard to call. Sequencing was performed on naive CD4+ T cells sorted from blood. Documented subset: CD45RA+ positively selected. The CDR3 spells CASSSTGFRQFF. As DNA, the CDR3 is TGTGCCAGCAGTTCGACTGGATTCAGGCAGTTCTTC.